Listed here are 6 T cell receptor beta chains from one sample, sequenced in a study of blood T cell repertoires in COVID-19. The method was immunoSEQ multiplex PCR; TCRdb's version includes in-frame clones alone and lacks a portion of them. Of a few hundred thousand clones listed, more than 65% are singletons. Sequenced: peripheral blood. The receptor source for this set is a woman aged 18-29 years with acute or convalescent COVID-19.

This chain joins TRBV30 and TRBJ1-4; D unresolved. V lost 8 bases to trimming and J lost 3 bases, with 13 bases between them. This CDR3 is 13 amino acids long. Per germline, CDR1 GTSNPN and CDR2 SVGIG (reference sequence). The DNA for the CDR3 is TGTGCCGCCGTGGGAGGTGCTAATGAAAAACTGTTTTTT. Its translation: CAAVGGANEKLFF. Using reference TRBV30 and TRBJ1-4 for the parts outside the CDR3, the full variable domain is SQTIHQWPATLVQPVGSPLSLECTVEGTSNPNLYWYRQAAGRGLQLLFYSVGIGQISSEVPQNLSASRPQDRQFILSSKKLLLSDSGFYLCAAVGGANEKLFFGSGTQLSVL.

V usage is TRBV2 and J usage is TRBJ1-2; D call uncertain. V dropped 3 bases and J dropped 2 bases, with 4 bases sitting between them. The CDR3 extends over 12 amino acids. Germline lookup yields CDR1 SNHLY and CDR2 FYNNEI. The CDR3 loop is CASSDSNYGYTF. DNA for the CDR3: TGTGCCAGCAGTGATAGCAACTATGGCTACACCTTC.

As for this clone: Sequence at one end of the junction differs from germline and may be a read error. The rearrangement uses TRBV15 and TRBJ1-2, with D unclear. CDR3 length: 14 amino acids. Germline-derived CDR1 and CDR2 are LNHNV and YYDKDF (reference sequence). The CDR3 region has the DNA TGTGCCACCAGCCGAGAGGACGGGGTCTATGGCTACACCTTC. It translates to CATSREDGVYGYTF.

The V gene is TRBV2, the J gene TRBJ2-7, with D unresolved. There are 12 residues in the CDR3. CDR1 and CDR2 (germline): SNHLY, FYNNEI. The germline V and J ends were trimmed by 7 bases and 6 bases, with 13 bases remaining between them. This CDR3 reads CASTDGVSEQYF. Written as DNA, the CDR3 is TGTGCCAGCACTGACGGTGTAAGCGAGCAGTACTTC.

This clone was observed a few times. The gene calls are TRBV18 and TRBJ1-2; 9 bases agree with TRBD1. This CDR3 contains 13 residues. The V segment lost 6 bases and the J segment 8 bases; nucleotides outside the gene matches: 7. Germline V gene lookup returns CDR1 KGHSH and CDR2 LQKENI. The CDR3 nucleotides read TGTGCCAGCTCGACAGGGGGGGATCGAGGCTACACCTTC. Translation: CASSTGGDRGYTF.

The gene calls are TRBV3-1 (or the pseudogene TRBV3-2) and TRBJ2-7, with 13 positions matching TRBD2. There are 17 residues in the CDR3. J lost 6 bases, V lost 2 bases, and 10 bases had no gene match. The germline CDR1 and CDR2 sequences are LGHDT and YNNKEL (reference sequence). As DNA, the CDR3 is TGTGCCAGCAGCCAACGTGGACTAGCGGGAGTCCGGATCGAGCAGTACTTC. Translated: CASSQRGLAGVRIEQYF.